This is a list of T cell receptor beta chains from one sample in a study of blood T cell repertoires in COVID-19. Produced via immunoSEQ multiplex PCR; TCRdb's table is partial and in-frame only. The table records 140,000 to 150,000 clones, about 85% of them present only once. Source material: peripheral blood. These receptors all stem from a woman aged 40-49 years with active or convalescent COVID-19. Each CDR3 is given with its conserved first and last residue. The D gene is left open where the match is weak. The listing skips clone size in some rows; elsewhere it reads once, few, many or a size class.

CDR3 DNA: TGTGCCAGCAGCCTACCCGGCGGGGGGTCCTACAATGAGCAGTTCTTC
CDR3 protein: CASSLPGGGSYNEQFF
J gene: TRBJ2-1
clone size: .
D gene: TRBD2
V gene: TRBV7-9

CDR3 DNA: TGTGCCAGCAGACGCAGCAGGGACAGCTACGAGCAGTACTTC
CDR3 protein: CASRRSRDSYEQYF
J gene: TRBJ2-7
clone size: .
D gene: TRBD1
V gene: TRBV6-1

CDR3 DNA: TGTGCCAGCAGCAAAGCGGGTCAGGGCCTAAATCAGCCCCAGCATTTT
CDR3 protein: CASSKAGQGLNQPQHF
J gene: TRBJ1-5
clone size: .
D gene: .
V gene: TRBV21-1

CDR3 DNA: TGTGCCAGCAGCCACCCCGCCGCGGGGGGACCTGCGGATACGCAGTATTTT
CDR3 protein: CASSHPAAGGPADTQYF
J gene: TRBJ2-3
clone size: .
D gene: TRBD2
V gene: TRBV11-3

CDR3 DNA: TGTGCCAGCAGTCGACACGGCTACACCTTC
CDR3 protein: CASSRHGYTF
J gene: TRBJ1-2
clone size: .
D gene: .
V gene: TRBV28

CDR3 DNA: TGTGCCAGTAGTCACCGCCCGGGGGAGAATCAGCCCCAGCATTTT
CDR3 protein: CASSHRPGENQPQHF
J gene: TRBJ1-5
clone size: .
D gene: .
V gene: TRBV19

CDR3 DNA: TGTGCCAGGGACACATTGATATATGGCTACACCTTC
CDR3 protein: CARDTLIYGYTF
J gene: TRBJ1-2
clone size: .
D gene: .
V gene: TRBV21-1

CDR3 DNA: TGTGCCAGCAGCGTAGGGTCCCGCGATGAGCAGTTCTTC
CDR3 protein: CASSVGSRDEQFF
J gene: TRBJ2-1
clone size: .
D gene: .
V gene: TRBV9

CDR3 DNA: TGTGCCAGCAGCCACAGACAGGGAAATTCACCCCTCCACTTT
CDR3 protein: CASSHRQGNSPLHF
J gene: TRBJ1-6
clone size: .
D gene: TRBD1
V gene: TRBV14

CDR3 DNA: TGTGCCAGCAGCGTGGACACCTATGGCTACACCTTC
CDR3 protein: CASSVDTYGYTF
J gene: TRBJ1-2
clone size: .
D gene: .
V gene: TRBV5-4

CDR3 DNA: TGCGCCAGCAGCCTGGGATGGGGGGGCAATCAGCCCCAGCATTTT
CDR3 protein: CASSLGWGGNQPQHF
J gene: TRBJ1-5
clone size: .
D gene: .
V gene: TRBV5-1

CDR3 DNA: TGTGCCAGCTCACCAGGACAGGACCTAGCTTCGAACACTGAAGCTTTCTTT
CDR3 protein: CASSPGQDLASNTEAFF
J gene: TRBJ1-1
clone size: .
D gene: TRBD1
V gene: TRBV18

CDR3 DNA: TGTGCCAGCAGCCAATCAACTAGCGGAGAGCAGTTCTTC
CDR3 protein: CASSQSTSGEQFF
J gene: TRBJ2-1
clone size: .
D gene: TRBD2
V gene: TRBV3-1/TRBV3-2

CDR3 DNA: TGTGCCTGGAGGGAGGGACTAGCGGGAGTGAGGTTCATCGATGAGCAGTTCTTC
CDR3 protein: CAWREGLAGVRFIDEQFF
J gene: TRBJ2-1
clone size: .
D gene: TRBD2
V gene: TRBV30

CDR3 DNA: TGCGCCAGCCGTGACAGCGCTAATGAAAAACTGTTTTTT
CDR3 protein: CASRDSANEKLFF
J gene: TRBJ1-4
clone size: .
D gene: .
V gene: TRBV5-1

CDR3 DNA: TGTGCAAGTCGCTTAGCACGCGGTCGCCCCAGCCCCTACGAGCAGTACTTC
CDR3 protein: CASRLARGRPSPYEQYF
J gene: TRBJ2-7
clone size: .
D gene: .
V gene: TRBV12-2

CDR3 DNA: TGTGCCAGCAGCGACCCCACTGGACTAGCGGGAGGCCAACAAGAGACCCAGTACTTC
CDR3 protein: CASSDPTGLAGGQQETQYF
J gene: TRBJ2-5
clone size: .
D gene: TRBD2
V gene: TRBV7-2

CDR3 DNA: TGTGCCAGTAGTCCCCAAGCGGACTTCCTCCGGCCCCAATCACCCCTCCACTTT
CDR3 protein: CASSPQADFLRPQSPLHF
J gene: TRBJ1-6
clone size: .
D gene: .
V gene: TRBV19

CDR3 DNA: TGTGCCAGCAGCTGGCAGGGAGGCACTGAAGCTTTCTTT
CDR3 protein: CASSWQGGTEAFF
J gene: TRBJ1-1
clone size: .
D gene: .
V gene: TRBV28

CDR3 DNA: TGTGCCAGCAGCTTGTTGGAGCGGGGGGGATCAGATACGCAGTATTTT
CDR3 protein: CASSLLERGGSDTQYF
J gene: TRBJ2-3
clone size: .
D gene: TRBD2
V gene: TRBV5-4

CDR3 DNA: TGTGCCAGCAGTACAGGGGAAGGCACTGAAGCTTTCTTT
CDR3 protein: CASSTGEGTEAFF
J gene: TRBJ1-1
clone size: .
D gene: TRBD1
V gene: TRBV6-4

CDR3 DNA: TGTGCCAGCAGCAGGTTCGGGTACCCCATGAACACTGAAGCTTTCTTT
CDR3 protein: CASSRFGYPMNTEAFF
J gene: TRBJ1-1
clone size: .
D gene: .
V gene: TRBV7-2

CDR3 DNA: TGTGCAAGTCGCTTAGCCCGGGGGAGCAATCAGCCCCAGCATTTT
CDR3 protein: CASRLARGSNQPQHF
J gene: TRBJ1-5
clone size: .
D gene: .
V gene: TRBV12-2

CDR3 DNA: TGTGCCAGCAGCACCGGGACAGGCAGGGATTCCTACGAGCAGTACTTC
CDR3 protein: CASSTGTGRDSYEQYF
J gene: TRBJ2-7
clone size: .
D gene: TRBD1
V gene: TRBV7-6

CDR3 DNA: TGTGCCAGCAGCCCACGGGAGGGTGGTCAGCCCCAGCATTTT
CDR3 protein: CASSPREGGQPQHF
J gene: TRBJ1-5
clone size: .
D gene: .
V gene: TRBV7-2

CDR3 DNA: TGTGCCAGCAGCTTAGAAACTAGCGGGTACAATGAGCAGTTCTTC
CDR3 protein: CASSLETSGYNEQFF
J gene: TRBJ2-1
clone size: .
D gene: TRBD2
V gene: TRBV7-9

CDR3 DNA: TGTGCCAGCAGCAGGGGACAGAATAATGAAAAACTGTTTTTT
CDR3 protein: CASSRGQNNEKLFF
J gene: TRBJ1-4
clone size: .
D gene: TRBD1
V gene: TRBV5-8

CDR3 DNA: TGTGCCAGCAGCTTGTCGATTTGGGGCCCCGAACAGGGAGCCAAAAACATTCAGTACTTC
CDR3 protein: CASSLSIWGPEQGAKNIQYF
J gene: TRBJ2-4
clone size: .
D gene: .
V gene: TRBV5-8

CDR3 DNA: TGTGCCACCAGCAAGGACAGTTATCAGCCCCAGCATTTT
CDR3 protein: CATSKDSYQPQHF
J gene: TRBJ1-5
clone size: few
D gene: .
V gene: TRBV15

CDR3 DNA: TGTGCCAGCAGCCAGGACAGGCTTAATGAAAAACTGTTTTTT
CDR3 protein: CASSQDRLNEKLFF
J gene: TRBJ1-4
clone size: .
D gene: TRBD1
V gene: TRBV2

CDR3 DNA: TGTGCCACCAGTAGTACAGGCTGGGCGGCCCAGTACTTC
CDR3 protein: CATSSTGWAAQYF
J gene: TRBJ2-5
clone size: once
D gene: .
V gene: TRBV19

CDR3 DNA: TGTGCCAGCAGCTACCGGAACTATGGCTACACCTTC
CDR3 protein: CASSYRNYGYTF
J gene: TRBJ1-2
clone size: once
D gene: .
V gene: TRBV7-9

CDR3 DNA: TGTGCCACCAGTGATACCCGGAGGAGCAATCAGCCCCAGCATTTT
CDR3 protein: CATSDTRRSNQPQHF
J gene: TRBJ1-5
clone size: .
D gene: .
V gene: TRBV24-1

CDR3 DNA: TGTGCCAGTACCTCGGTAATTGGCTATGGCTACACCTTC
CDR3 protein: CASTSVIGYGYTF
J gene: TRBJ1-2
clone size: .
D gene: .
V gene: TRBV19

CDR3 DNA: TGTGCCAGTAGTATAGTGGTTACAGGCACCTATGGCTACACCTTC
CDR3 protein: CASSIVVTGTYGYTF
J gene: TRBJ1-2
clone size: .
D gene: .
V gene: TRBV19

CDR3 DNA: TGTGCCAGCAGCGTAGGGGGGAGGGGGTCACCCCTCCACTTT
CDR3 protein: CASSVGGRGSPLHF
J gene: TRBJ1-6
clone size: .
D gene: .
V gene: TRBV9

CDR3 DNA: TGTGCCAGCTCACCACCCCTTGGACAAGCTAACTATGGCTACACCTTC
CDR3 protein: CASSPPLGQANYGYTF
J gene: TRBJ1-2
clone size: .
D gene: .
V gene: TRBV18

CDR3 DNA: TGTGCCAGCAGTTTACTCCGGGACAGGCGCGCTGAAGCTTTCTTT
CDR3 protein: CASSLLRDRRAEAFF
J gene: TRBJ1-1
clone size: .
D gene: TRBD1
V gene: TRBV27

CDR3 DNA: TGTGCCAGCAGTCGAGCCGGGACAGGGCTCTCCTTGGCGTACTTC
CDR3 protein: CASSRAGTGLSLAYF
J gene: TRBJ2-7
clone size: .
D gene: TRBD1
V gene: TRBV28

CDR3 DNA: TGTGCCAGCAGTGAGAGGCCCTCCGACCGAGATACGCAGTATTTT
CDR3 protein: CASSERPSDRDTQYF
J gene: TRBJ2-3
clone size: once
D gene: .
V gene: TRBV2

CDR3 DNA: TGTGCCAGCAGCTTATCCGGGACAGGGGGGACTGAAGCTTTCTTT
CDR3 protein: CASSLSGTGGTEAFF
J gene: TRBJ1-1
clone size: .
D gene: TRBD1
V gene: TRBV7-2

CDR3 DNA: TGCGCCAGCAGCTTGGGGCTTCAAGAGACCCAGTACTTC
CDR3 protein: CASSLGLQETQYF
J gene: TRBJ2-5
clone size: few
D gene: .
V gene: TRBV5-1

CDR3 DNA: TGTGCCAGCCAGTCGACAGGGTTTTATCAGCCCCAGCATTTT
CDR3 protein: CASQSTGFYQPQHF
J gene: TRBJ1-5
clone size: .
D gene: TRBD1
V gene: TRBV2

CDR3 DNA: TGTGCCAGCAGCTTGGTACTAGCGGGAGGGCTAGAAAATGAGCAGTTCTTC
CDR3 protein: CASSLVLAGGLENEQFF
J gene: TRBJ2-1
clone size: .
D gene: TRBD2
V gene: TRBV5-5

CDR3 DNA: TGTGCCACCAGTGATCCTGATTTTGGGACAGGTCACAATGAGCAGTTCTTC
CDR3 protein: CATSDPDFGTGHNEQFF
J gene: TRBJ2-1
clone size: .
D gene: TRBD1
V gene: TRBV24-1

CDR3 DNA: TGTGCCAGCAGCCTAGACAGGGGTTCACCCCTCCACTTT
CDR3 protein: CASSLDRGSPLHF
J gene: TRBJ1-6
clone size: .
D gene: TRBD1
V gene: TRBV7-7

CDR3 DNA: TGTGCCAGCAGTGAAGCGCGGAATAGAGGAGGGACCAATCAGCCCCAGCATTTT
CDR3 protein: CASSEARNRGGTNQPQHF
J gene: TRBJ1-5
clone size: .
D gene: .
V gene: TRBV6-1

CDR3 DNA: TGTGCCAGCAAGACTAGCGGAGGTTACAATGAGCAGTTCTTC
CDR3 protein: CASKTSGGYNEQFF
J gene: TRBJ2-1
clone size: .
D gene: TRBD2
V gene: TRBV27

CDR3 DNA: TGTGCCTGGAGGCCCTGGGGCCACACTGAAGCTTTCTTT
CDR3 protein: CAWRPWGHTEAFF
J gene: TRBJ1-1
clone size: .
D gene: .
V gene: TRBV30

CDR3 DNA: TGTGCCAGCAGCTTTCTTGGACAGAAGACCTGGGAGGAAAAACTGTTTTTT
CDR3 protein: CASSFLGQKTWEEKLFF
J gene: TRBJ1-4
clone size: .
D gene: .
V gene: TRBV7-9

CDR3 DNA: TGTGCCACCAGTGATCAGGGACTAGCGGCCTACGGGACCCAGTACTTC
CDR3 protein: CATSDQGLAAYGTQYF
J gene: TRBJ2-5
clone size: .
D gene: TRBD2
V gene: TRBV24-1

CDR3 DNA: TGTGCCAGCAGTTTCCGGGTGCTCAGGGACAGGGCCGCCCTAAACTATGGCTACACCTTC
CDR3 protein: CASSFRVLRDRAALNYGYTF
J gene: TRBJ1-2
clone size: .
D gene: TRBD1
V gene: TRBV28

CDR3 DNA: TGTGCCAGCAGCCAAGTGTTCTCATACACGCGTCCGGGACAAGATGAATATGGCTACACCTTC
CDR3 protein: CASSQVFSYTRPGQDEYGYTF
J gene: TRBJ1-2
clone size: .
D gene: .
V gene: TRBV3-1/TRBV3-2